The 9 T cell receptor beta chains below were found in one sample sequenced in a study of T cell repertoires in cytomegalovirus infection. TCRdb re-derived calls from the reads in MiXCR, one entry per CDR3 protein. The sample holds around 550,000 distinct CDR3 sequences; about a quarter are singletons and the top ten take roughly 13%. Specimen: PBMCs. The source of these receptors is a human donor in good health (CMV status not recorded). Some clones in this sample may be carry-over from other donors' samples.

J is TRBJ2-7 and V is TRBV10-3; TRBD2 might be the D (5 bases). CDR1 is ENHRY, CDR2 SYGVKD, per germline. The germline V and J ends were trimmed by 6 bases and 7 bases, with 16 bases remaining between them. The CDR3 consists of 13 residues. The CDR3 loop reads CAISFGLIGEQYV. Written as DNA, the CDR3 is TGTGCCATCAGCTTTGGACTCATCGGGGAGCAGTACGTC.

V and J are TRBV28 and TRBJ2-2; 12 bases are a match to TRBD1. J lost 5 bases, V lost 5 bases, and 6 bases had no gene match. The CDR3 totals 16 residues. CDR1 and CDR2 from the germline V gene are MDHEN and SYDVKM. The CDR3 loop is CASSRDRGLGTGELFF. The CDR3 bases are TGTGCCAGCAGTCGGGACAGGGGGCTCGGAACCGGGGAGCTGTTTTTT. The full variable domain, completed using reference TRBV28 and TRBJ2-2, is DVKVTQSSRYLVKRTGEKVFLECVQDMDHENMFWYRQDPGLGLRLIYFSYDVKMKEKGDIPEGYSVSREKKERFSLILESASTNQTSMYLCASSRDRGLGTGELFFGEGSRLTVL.

This clonotype was detected only once. One end of the junction does not line up with germline, which may come from a read error. The chain carries TRBV4-1 and TRBJ2-1, with a weak D call TRBD2 (6 bases). The CDR3 covers 16 residues. Germline CDR1 and CDR2: MGHRA and YSYEKL. The CDR3 region is CASRQEGTPRYNEQFF. The DNA for the CDR3 is TGCGCCAGCCGCCAAGAAGGGACTCCGCGCTACAATGAGCAGTTCTTC.

In this sample, this clonotype turned up a few times. The V call is TRBV19, the J call TRBJ2-1; 8 bases are shared with TRBD2. CDR1 is LNHDA and CDR2 is SQIVND in the germline V gene (reference sequence). V gave up 5 bases and J gave up 12 bases; unmatched junction bases: 12. There are 14 residues in the CDR3. CDR3 amino acids: CASSPGLDRRGQFF. DNA of the CDR3: TGTGCCAGTAGTCCGGGACTAGATCGAAGGGGGCAGTTCTTC.

The rearrangement joins TRBV6-1 to TRBJ2-1; D perhaps matches TRBD1 (5 bases). The CDR3 contains 14 residues. V was shortened by 1 base and J by 9 bases, with 13 bases between the two germline ends. CDR1 is MNHNS and CDR2 is SASEGT in the germline V gene. The CDR3 loop is CASSEVIRGGEQFF. The CDR3 bases are TGTGCCAGCAGTGAAGTTATTAGGGGCGGTGAGCAGTTCTTC.

The rearrangement uses TRBV29-1 and TRBJ1-1; D call uncertain. The CDR3 extends over 15 amino acids. The V and J ends lost 6 bases and 0 bases respectively, with 17 bases between them. CDR1 SQVTM and CDR2 ANQGSEA come from the germline V gene. CDR3 protein: CSVVDHTRMNTEAFF. The DNA of the CDR3 is TGCAGCGTCGTCGACCATACTCGGATGAACACTGAAGCTTTCTTT. Together with reference TRBV29-1 and TRBJ1-1, the CDR3 gives the full variable domain: SAVISQKPSRDICQRGTSLTIQCQVDSQVTMMFWYRQQPGQSLTLIATANQGSEATYESGFVIDKFPISRPNLTFSTLTVSNMSPEDSSIYLCSVVDHTRMNTEAFFGQGTRLTVV.

The gene calls are TRBV29-1 and TRBJ2-3, with D tentatively TRBD2 (5 bases). Looked up from germline, CDR1 is SQVTM and CDR2 is ANQGSEA. V was shortened by 7 bases and J by 3 bases, with 8 bases between the two germline ends. The CDR3 has 11 amino acids. DNA for the CDR3: TGCAGCGCCGGCGGGACAGATACGCAGTATTTT. The encoded protein is CSAGGTDTQYF.

This clonotype was seen only a few times. The chain couples TRBV5-4 to TRBJ2-3, with TRBD2 matching 16 bases. This CDR3 is 16 amino acids long. The V segment lost 3 bases and the J segment 9 bases; nucleotides outside the gene matches: 7. Germline V gene data show CDR1 as SGHNT and CDR2 as YYREEE (reference sequence). CDR3 loop: CASSSGTSGRALTQYF. The CDR3 DNA is TGTGCCAGCAGCTCGGGGACTAGCGGGAGGGCTTTGACGCAGTATTTT.

This clonotype was seen at least ten times. The chain combines TRBV7-2 with TRBJ1-1; tentatively, D is TRBD1 (5 bases). Between the trimmed V and J ends, which lost 5 bases and 4 bases, there was a span of 17 bases. The CDR3 spans 15 residues. The germline gives CDR1 SGHTA, CDR2 FQGNSA. This CDR3 is CASSQQAALGTEAFF. The CDR3 bases are TGTGCCAGCAGCCAACAGGCAGCTTTGGGCACTGAAGCTTTCTTT.